This T cell receptor (beta chain) was captured by sequencing in a study of cytomegalovirus exposure and HLA in healthy donors. In regard to this clone: What it binds is unknown.

Primers: 60 Vbeta forward and 13 Jbeta reverse. Clones were read by immunoSEQ multiplex PCR, and TCRdb kept only the in-frame ones, dropping some. Among about 200,000 clones, roughly 77% were seen once, and the ten largest hold about 0.37%. Study conclusions and caveats: Compared with the roughly 670-donor mean, an Asian-associated ancestry cluster reportedly had fewer N-insertions, according to a later analysis.

The source material was PBMCs. This TCR was sampled from a male donor in good health and CMV-seropositive.

CDR3 amino acids: CASSPRRLAGANVLTF. The CDR3 DNA sequence: TGTGCCAGCAGCCCCCGGAGGCTAGCTGGGGCCAACGTCCTGACTTTC. The J gene is TRBJ2-6, the V gene TRBV5-6; D perhaps matches TRBD2 (5 bases). This CDR3 region has 16 residues. Trimming removed 4 bases at V and 2 bases at J, with 13 bases between. Germline assignment: CDR1 SGHDT and CDR2 YYEEEE.